These 18 T cell receptor beta chains were sequenced from one sample in a study of blood T cell repertoires in COVID-19. The data were produced by immunoSEQ multiplex PCR, yet TCRdb's version contains in-frame clones alone and is incomplete. The sample has 84,000 or so clones; roughly three quarters are singletons. Specimen: peripheral blood. The receptors here all came from a man between 65 and 85 years old with acute or convalescent COVID-19.

The chain links TRBV28 to TRBJ1-4; D possibly corresponds to TRBD1 (6 bases). The CDR3 has 16 residues. V shed 4 bases and J shed 10 bases, with 22 bases lying between them. Germline V gives CDR1 MDHEN, CDR2 SYDVKM. The CDR3 loop reads CASSSPRPGALGKLFF. Written as DNA, the CDR3 is TGTGCCAGCAGTTCGCCACGTCCAGGGGCCCTCGGAAAACTGTTTTTT.

Here the CDR3 reads CASSPVAGELFF. As DNA, the CDR3 is TGTGCCAGCAGCCCAGTCGCCGGGGAGCTGTTTTTT. V usage is TRBV7-8 and J usage is TRBJ2-2, with D uncertain. The CDR3 runs 12 residues. Deletions cut 5 bases from V and 6 bases from J, with 7 bases between. From germline, CDR1 is SGHVS and CDR2 FQNEAQ.

The chain links TRBV10-3 to TRBJ1-3; D is unclear. The germline V gene has CDR1 ENHRY and CDR2 SYGVKD. The ends were cut back, 0 bases at V and 3 bases at J, with 9 bases in the middle. CDR3 length: 15 amino acids. CDR3 nucleotide sequence: TGTGCCATCAGTGAGTCGGTGGGAGGTGGAAACACCATATATTTT. Translating gives CAISESVGGGNTIYF.

The CDR3: CASSSGGGGNQPQHF. The CDR3 bases are TGTGCCAGTAGTTCAGGGGGCGGAGGCAATCAGCCCCAGCATTTT. V and J are TRBV19 and TRBJ1-5; TRBD1 aligns across 8 bases. V shed 5 bases and J 2 bases; nucleotides not matched to a gene: 5. Germline V gives CDR1 LNHDA, CDR2 SQIVND (reference sequence). CDR3 size: 15 residues.

The chain recombines TRBV7-2 with TRBJ2-7; the D gene is possibly TRBD2 (5 bases). Trimming took off 6 bases at V and 3 bases at J, with 12 bases between the two ends. The length of the CDR3 is 13 residues. CDR1 is SGHTA and CDR2 is FQGNSA in the germline V gene. CDR3 residues: CASRLDTNYEQYF. CDR3 nucleotide sequence: TGTGCCAGCAGACTAGACACCAACTACGAGCAGTACTTC.

The V gene is TRBV18, the J gene TRBJ2-5, with TRBD1 as a possible D gene (6 bases). Germline CDR1 is KGHSH and CDR2 is LQKENI. V was shortened by 1 base and J by 5 bases, with 11 bases between the two germline ends. CDR3 size: 14 residues. The CDR3 coding sequence is TGTGCCAGCTCACCACAGGGGGTTTCCGAGACCCAGTACTTC. Translated: CASSPQGVSETQYF. Looking up the rest from reference TRBV18 and TRBJ2-5 gives the full variable domain: NAGVMQNPRHLVRRRGQEARLRCSPMKGHSHVYWYRQLPEEGLKFMVYLQKENIIDESGMPKERFSAEFPKEGPSILRIQQVVRGDSAAYFCASSPQGVSETQYFGPGTRLLVL.

Only a few counts were recorded for this clone. The chain is built from TRBV7-9 and TRBJ1-6; D gene ambiguous. The CDR3 covers 14 residues. CDR1 is SEHNR and CDR2 is FQNEAQ in the germline V gene (reference sequence). Trimming cost V 0 bases and J 9 bases, with 9 bases left between them. The CDR3 DNA reads as TGTGCCAGCAGCTTAGCGCTGGGGAGTTCACCCCTCCACTTT. Protein product: CASSLALGSSPLHF.

V is TRBV28 and J is TRBJ2-1, with unresolved D. The CDR3 sequence is 12 residues long. Per germline, CDR1 MDHEN and CDR2 SYDVKM. Deletions cut 2 bases from V and 5 bases from J, with 4 bases between. The CDR3 loop reads CASSLTDNEQFF. Written as DNA, the CDR3 is TGTGCCAGCAGTTTAACGGACAATGAGCAGTTCTTC.

This clone has just one count. V and J are TRBV12-3 or TRBV12-4 and TRBJ2-2; a possible D gene is TRBD2 (6 bases). V was cut by 3 bases and J by 4 bases, with 6 bases left in between. The CDR3 contains 13 residues. DNA of the CDR3: TGTGCCAGCAGTTTGGAGGGCACCGGGGAGCTGTTTTTT. It encodes CASSLEGTGELFF.

This sequence joins TRBV2 and TRBJ2-3; the match to TRBD1 covers 7 bases. The V gene end was trimmed by 3 bases and the J gene end by 0 bases; junction bases not matched to a gene: 9. The CDR3 is 17 amino acids. Germline V gene lookup returns CDR1 SNHLY and CDR2 FYNNEI. For the CDR3, the DNA is TGTGCCAGCAGTGACGCCCCAGGACAGGCTAGCACAGATACGCAGTATTTT. Protein product: CASSDAPGQASTDTQYF.

The chain is built from TRBV28 and TRBJ1-2, with 7 bases aligning to TRBD1. Unmatched junction bases numbered 2, after V lost 4 bases and J lost 0 bases. Germline CDR1 is MDHEN and CDR2 is SYDVKM. The CDR3 is 14 residues long. CDR3 DNA sequence: TGTGCCAGCAGTTGGGGACAGACTAACTATGGCTACACCTTC. This translates into CASSWGQTNYGYTF.

This sequence joins TRBV28 and TRBJ1-6; 7 bases are shared with TRBD1. Germline lookup yields CDR1 MDHEN and CDR2 SYDVKM. The V segment lost 10 bases and the J segment 9 bases; nucleotides outside the gene matches: 18. This CDR3 has 16 amino acids. Here the CDR3 DNA reads TGTGCCACCGTGGCCACGATTACAGGGGTAGCTTCACCCCTCCACTTT. This encodes CATVATITGVASPLHF. The full variable domain, completed using reference TRBV28 and TRBJ1-6, is DVKVTQSSRYLVKRTGEKVFLECVQDMDHENMFWYRQDPGLGLRLIYFSYDVKMKEKGDIPEGYSVSREKKERFSLILESASTNQTSMYLCATVATITGVASPLHFGNGTRLTVT.

This chain connects TRBV24-1 to TRBJ2-2; D call uncertain. The CDR3 has 14 residues. Trimming removed 2 bases from V and 1 base from J, with 4 bases in between. Germline assignment: CDR1 KGHDR and CDR2 SFDVKD. The CDR3 reads CATSDSKNTGELFF. The CDR3 DNA is TGTGCCACCAGTGATTCTAAGAACACCGGGGAGCTGTTTTTT.

The DNA for the CDR3 is TGCGCCAGCAGTGAAATACCGCGGGACACTGAAGCTTTCTTT. Amino acids: CASSEIPRDTEAFF. The chain recombines TRBV10-2 with TRBJ1-1; D is uncertain. V lost 3 bases and J 3 bases, leaving 11 bases between the germline ends. The CDR3 contains 14 residues. The germline CDR1 and CDR2 sequences are WSHSY and SAAADI.

The V and J genes are TRBV2 and TRBJ1-1; D not resolved. The length of the CDR3 is 14 residues. The V gene lost 3 bases and the J gene lost 0 bases, with 8 bases spanning the gap. CDR1 is SNHLY, CDR2 FYNNEI, per germline. The CDR3 is CASSDGSVNTEAFF. The CDR3, as DNA: TGTGCCAGCAGTGATGGTTCAGTGAACACTGAAGCTTTCTTT.

The chain couples TRBV29-1 to TRBJ1-1, with 8 positions matching TRBD1. Germline CDR1 SQVTM, CDR2 ANQGSEA. This CDR3 contains 12 residues. The J segment lost 9 bases and the V segment lost 0 bases, leaving 3 bases of the junction unmatched. The CDR3 spells CSVEDGQGQAFF. As DNA, the CDR3 is TGCAGCGTTGAAGACGGACAGGGTCAAGCTTTCTTT.

A few counts support this clone. The chain couples TRBV24-1 to TRBJ1-1; 9 bases match TRBD1. The CDR3 has 12 residues. V shed 7 bases, J shed 5 bases, and the junction held 1 base outside the gene matches. Germline V lookup: CDR1 KGHDR, CDR2 SFDVKD. CDR3 sequence: CATRGTGTEAFF. The CDR3 nucleotides read TGTGCCACCAGGGGGACAGGGACTGAAGCTTTCTTT.

This rearrangement joins TRBV19 to TRBJ2-7; TRBD1 agrees at 10 bases. The CDR3 contains 14 residues. V lost 5 bases and J lost 6; bases outside the gene matches: 7. CDR1 LNHDA and CDR2 SQIVND come from the germline V gene (reference sequence). The CDR3 loop is CASSPGQGYIEQYF. CDR3 coding DNA: TGTGCCAGTAGTCCGGGACAGGGGTACATCGAGCAGTACTTC.